The sequence of this T cell receptor beta chain was determined in a study of sequential checkpoint blockade in melanoma. Assay: immunoSEQ multiplex PCR; the TCRdb copy retains only in-frame clones and omits some. The sample carries tens of thousands of clones, about 88% recorded once. Treatment described: randomized to nivolumab then ipilimumab (arm A) or the reverse (arm B). This CDR3 is built from 15 residues. Germline values: CDR1 SGHTS, CDR2 YDEGEE. Germline trimming cut 4 bases from V and 3 bases from J; bases unmatched to any gene: 3. V gene TRBV5-8 combines with J gene TRBJ2-7; 14 positions match TRBD2. The specimen comprised CD8+ T cells sorted from blood (inferred from file names), sampled from a patient given nivolumab and ipilimumab in sequence. The sequence came from a human donor with melanoma. The CDR3 sequence: CASSLGTSGGYEQYV. The CDR3 DNA is TGTGCCAGCAGCCTGGGGACTAGCGGGGGCTACGAGCAGTACGTC.